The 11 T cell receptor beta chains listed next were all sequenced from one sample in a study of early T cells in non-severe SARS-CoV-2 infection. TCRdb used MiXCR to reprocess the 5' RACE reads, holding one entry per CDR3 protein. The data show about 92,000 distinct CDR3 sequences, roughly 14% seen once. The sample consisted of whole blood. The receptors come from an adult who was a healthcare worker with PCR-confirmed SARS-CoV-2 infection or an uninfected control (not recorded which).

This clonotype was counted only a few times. As DNA, the CDR3 is TGTGCCAGCAGCCCCGCCGGGACAGGGAGGGACGAGCAGTACTTC. Protein: CASSPAGTGRDEQYF. This chain links TRBV9 with TRBJ2-7, with 9 nucleotides matching TRBD1. The V segment lost 4 bases and the J segment 5 bases; nucleotides outside the gene matches: 10. The CDR3 is made up of 15 amino acids. Germline CDR1 reads SGDLS; CDR2 reads YYNGEE.

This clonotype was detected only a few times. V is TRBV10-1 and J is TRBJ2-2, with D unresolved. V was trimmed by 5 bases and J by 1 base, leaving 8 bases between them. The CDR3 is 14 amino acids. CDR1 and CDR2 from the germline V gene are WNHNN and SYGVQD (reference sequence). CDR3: CASSPSGNTGELFF. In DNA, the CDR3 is TGCGCCAGCAGTCCCTCGGGGAACACCGGGGAGCTGTTTTTT.

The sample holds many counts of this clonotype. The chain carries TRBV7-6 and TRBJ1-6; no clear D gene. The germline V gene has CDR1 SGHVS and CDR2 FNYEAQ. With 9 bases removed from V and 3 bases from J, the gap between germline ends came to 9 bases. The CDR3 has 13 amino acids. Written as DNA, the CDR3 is TGTGCCAGTCGCCGGGACTATAATTCACCCCTCCACTTT. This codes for CASRRDYNSPLHF.

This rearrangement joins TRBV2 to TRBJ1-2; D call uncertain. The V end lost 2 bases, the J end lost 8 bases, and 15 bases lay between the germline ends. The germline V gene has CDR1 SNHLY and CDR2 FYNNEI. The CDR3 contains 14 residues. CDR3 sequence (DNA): TGTGCCAGCAGTGAACCCGACCGCCGGTCCGGCTACACCTTC. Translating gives CASSEPDRRSGYTF.

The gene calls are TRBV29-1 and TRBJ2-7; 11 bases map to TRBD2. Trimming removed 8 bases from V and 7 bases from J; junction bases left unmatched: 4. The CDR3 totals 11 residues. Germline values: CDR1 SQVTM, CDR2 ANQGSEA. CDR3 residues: CSSLAGDEQYF. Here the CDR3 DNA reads TGCAGCTCACTAGCGGGAGATGAGCAGTACTTC.

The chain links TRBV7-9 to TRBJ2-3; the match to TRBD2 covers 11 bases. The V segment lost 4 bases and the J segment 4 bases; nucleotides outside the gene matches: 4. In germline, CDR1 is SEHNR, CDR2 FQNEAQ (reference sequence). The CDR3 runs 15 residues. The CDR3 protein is CASSSTSGTSDTQYF. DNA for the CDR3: TGTGCCAGCAGCTCGACTAGCGGGACATCAGATACGCAGTATTTT.

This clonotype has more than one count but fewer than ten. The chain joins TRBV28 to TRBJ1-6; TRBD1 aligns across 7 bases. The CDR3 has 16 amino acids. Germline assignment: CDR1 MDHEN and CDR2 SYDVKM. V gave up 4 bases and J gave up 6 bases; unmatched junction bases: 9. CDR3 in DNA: TGTGCCAGCAGTTCCCCGGGACAGCTTCCTAATTCACCCCTCCACTTT. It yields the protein CASSSPGQLPNSPLHF.

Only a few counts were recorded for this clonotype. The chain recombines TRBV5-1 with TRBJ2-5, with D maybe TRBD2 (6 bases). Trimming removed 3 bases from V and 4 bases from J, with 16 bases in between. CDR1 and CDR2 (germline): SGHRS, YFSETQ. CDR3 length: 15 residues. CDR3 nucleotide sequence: TGCGCCAGCAGCTCGGGTGGGTCTAGCGCAGAGACCCAGTACTTC. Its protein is CASSSGGSSAETQYF.

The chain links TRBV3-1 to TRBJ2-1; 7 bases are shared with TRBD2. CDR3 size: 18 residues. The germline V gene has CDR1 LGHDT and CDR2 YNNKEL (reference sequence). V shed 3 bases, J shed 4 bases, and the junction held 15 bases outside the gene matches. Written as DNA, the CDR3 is TGTGCCAGCAGCCAGCGCCCCGCTCTAGCGGACCTTTACAATGAGCAGTTCTTC. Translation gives CASSQRPALADLYNEQFF.

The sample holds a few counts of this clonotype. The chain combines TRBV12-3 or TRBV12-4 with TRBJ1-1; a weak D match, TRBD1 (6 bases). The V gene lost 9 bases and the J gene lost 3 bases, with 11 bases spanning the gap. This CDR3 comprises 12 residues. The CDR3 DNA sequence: TGTGCCAGTTCTTCAGGGGACACTGAAGCTTTCTTT. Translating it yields CASSSGDTEAFF.

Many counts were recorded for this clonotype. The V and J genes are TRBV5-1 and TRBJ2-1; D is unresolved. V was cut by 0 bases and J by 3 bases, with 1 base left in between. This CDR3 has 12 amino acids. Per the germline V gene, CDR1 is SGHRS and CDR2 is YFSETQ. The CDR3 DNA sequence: TGCGCCAGCAGCTTGGTCTACAATGAGCAGTTCTTC. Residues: CASSLVYNEQFF.